This TCR beta chain was retrieved from a study of T cells in Graves' hyperthyroidism and ophthalmopathy. Study-level findings and limits: Ophthalmopathy onset followed model prediction by a median roughly 6.5 months.

In this sample, this clonotype turned up many times. Antigen unknown. Looked up from germline, CDR1 is GTSNPN and CDR2 is SVGIG (reference sequence). The CDR3 is 13 amino acids. V dropped 5 bases and J dropped 8 bases, with 13 bases sitting between them. Clinical symptoms, serum thyroxine and TRAb, thyroid ultrasound and orbital computed tomography were used for the diagnoses. Template material for amplifying TCR beta CDR3 regions consisted of RNA transcripts. In the first-round RT-PCR of the TCR CDR3, the HTBI primer set was used. TCRdb re-analysed the multiplex PCR reads in MiXCR, keeping a single row per CDR3 protein. This table holds 480,000 or so distinct CDR3 sequences, under 15% found once.

The chain links TRBV30 to TRBJ1-6, with D possibly matching TRBD1 (6 bases). The sample consisted of blood. This receptor was taken from a woman younger than 35 with Graves' hyperthyroidism. CDR3 sequence (DNA): TGTGCCTGGCGTGGACAGAGGTATTCACCCCTCCACTTT. Protein sequence: CAWRGQRYSPLHF.